This T cell receptor (beta chain) comes out of a study of blood T cell repertoires in COVID-19 (dated by TCRdb to 2020 to 2022). Some background on the complete study: The collaborator samples originated in the United States, Italy and Spain and spanned the acute and convalescent phases of COVID-19. The prospective study material was composed of cDNA or gDNA derived from T cells, B-cell-depleted T cells, or PBMCs. The dataset comprised deeply sampled blood TCRbeta repertoires from subjects exposed to, actively infected with, or recovered from COVID-19. The repertoires were released in a freely available public database meant as a resource for research on the immune response to SARS-CoV-2. Samples were obtained from the ongoing ImmuneRACE study (first 160 participants) and from 1,000 to 1,500 subjects provided by 6 global collaborators. The sample metadata nearly always contained a de-identified subject ID, COVID-19 status, age in years and sex. Where HLA class I and class II types were available, the types were taken from metadata supplied by the sample provider, not from assay-based typing.

TCRbeta CDR3 regions were amplified from genomic DNA by means of the immunoSEQ Assay, a bias-controlled multiplex PCR. Processing in the source paper ran as follows. The number of nucleated cells in each sample was estimated by amplification of reference gene primers within the assay. Sequence reads were collapsed and filtered to measure the absolute abundance of every unique TCRbeta CDR3 rearrangement. For each sample, productive Simpson clonality was calculated as the square root of Simpson's diversity index across productive rearrangements. The table was pulled from immuneACCESS by TCRdb, which kept in-frame rearrangements only. Such tables lose some clones; where checked, under half of the loss comes from unresolved V genes, and the rest has no known cause. V and J calls and clone size are as listed in that table; D and trimming were resolved from the DNA. The sample table records around 85,000 clones; more than 70% of these occur just once. Approximately 8.1% of the sample is taken by the ten largest.

Whole blood was collected in K2EDTA tubes by collaborating institutions according to the institutions' own protocols. For TCRbeta analysis, collaborators shipped samples as frozen whole blood, isolated PBMCs, or DNA extracted from either of those sample types. About this clone: Its antigen target is currently unknown. Per-nucleotide qualities are absent, and no much larger clonotype sits a single base away.

General findings and caveats noted by the study authors: How much clinical and demographic metadata was included differed by source and by participant, and the metadata was provided uncurated.

V is clipped by 0 bases and J by 0 bases, and the sequence between their germline boundaries is 12 bases long. CDR1 and CDR2 are drawn from the germline V gene: LGHNA, YSLEER. The CDR3, cysteine through phenylalanine, is 17 amino acids long. Only the CDR3 portion is preserved as DNA: 51 bases, with reading frame beginning at the first base. Sequenced sample: peripheral blood. The clonotype was recovered from a middle-aged man with active COVID-19. The V and J segments used are TRBV4-3 and TRBJ1-3, with no D gene named confidently. The CDR3 region: CASSQDGGAVSGNTIYF. Here is the DNA: TGCGCCAGCAGCCAAGATGGAGGTGCTGTCTCTGGAAACACCATATATTTT.